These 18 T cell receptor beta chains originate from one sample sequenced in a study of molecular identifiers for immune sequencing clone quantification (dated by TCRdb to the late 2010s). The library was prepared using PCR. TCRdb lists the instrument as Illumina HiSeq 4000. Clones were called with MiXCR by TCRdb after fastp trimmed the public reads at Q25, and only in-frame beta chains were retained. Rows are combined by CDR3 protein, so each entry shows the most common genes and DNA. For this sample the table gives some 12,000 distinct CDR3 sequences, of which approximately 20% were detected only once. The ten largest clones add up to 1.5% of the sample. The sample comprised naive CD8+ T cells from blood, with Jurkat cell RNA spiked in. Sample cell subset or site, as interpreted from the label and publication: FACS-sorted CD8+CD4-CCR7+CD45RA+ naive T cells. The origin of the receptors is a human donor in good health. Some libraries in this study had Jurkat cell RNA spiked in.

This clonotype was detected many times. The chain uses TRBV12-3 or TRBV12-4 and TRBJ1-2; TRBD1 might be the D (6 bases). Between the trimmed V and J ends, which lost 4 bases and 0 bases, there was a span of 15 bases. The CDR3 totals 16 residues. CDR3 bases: TGTGCCAGCAGTTCCCCGGGTGGGGGCGCTAACTATGGCTACACCTTC. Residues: CASSSPGGGANYGYTF.

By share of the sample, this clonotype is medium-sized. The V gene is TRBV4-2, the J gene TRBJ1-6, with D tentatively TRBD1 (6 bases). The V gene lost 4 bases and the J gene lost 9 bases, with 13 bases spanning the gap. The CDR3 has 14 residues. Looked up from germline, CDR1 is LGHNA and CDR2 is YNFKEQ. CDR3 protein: CASSPGHDSSPLHF. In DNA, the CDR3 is TGTGCCAGCAGCCCGGGACACGATAGTTCACCCCTCCACTTT.

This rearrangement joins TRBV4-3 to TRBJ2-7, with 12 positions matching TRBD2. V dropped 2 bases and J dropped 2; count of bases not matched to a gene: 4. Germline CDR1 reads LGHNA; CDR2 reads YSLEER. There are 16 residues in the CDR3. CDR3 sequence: CASSQRLAGATYEQYF. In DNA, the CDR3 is TGCGCCAGCAGCCAAAGACTAGCGGGAGCCACCTACGAGCAGTACTTC.

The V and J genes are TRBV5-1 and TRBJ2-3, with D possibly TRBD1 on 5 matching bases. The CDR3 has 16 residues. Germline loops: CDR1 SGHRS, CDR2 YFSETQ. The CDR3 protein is CASCTSGITNTDTQYF. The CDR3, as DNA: TGCGCTAGCTGCACTTCAGGGATTACAAACACAGATACGCAGTATTTT.

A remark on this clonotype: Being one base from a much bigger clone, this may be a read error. In DNA, the CDR3 is TGTGCCAGCAGTCACAGGGGTAACAATCAGCCCCAGCATTTT. It yields the protein CASSHRGNNQPQHF. The J gene is TRBJ1-5, the V gene TRBV28; 7 bases line up with TRBD1. The CDR3 covers 14 residues. Trimming took 5 bases from V and 3 from J; bases not matched to a gene: 4. The germline V gene has CDR1 MDHEN and CDR2 SYDVKM.

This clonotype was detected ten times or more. DNA for the CDR3: TGTGCCAGCAGCTCTCTCGGACAGGGGGAAGAGACCCAGTACTTC. It codes for CASSSLGQGEETQYF. The rearrangement links TRBV7-9 to TRBJ2-5; 10 bases map to TRBD1. This CDR3 contains 15 residues. Trimming removed 4 bases from V and 3 bases from J; junction bases left unmatched: 5. In germline, CDR1 is SEHNR, CDR2 FQNEAQ (reference sequence).

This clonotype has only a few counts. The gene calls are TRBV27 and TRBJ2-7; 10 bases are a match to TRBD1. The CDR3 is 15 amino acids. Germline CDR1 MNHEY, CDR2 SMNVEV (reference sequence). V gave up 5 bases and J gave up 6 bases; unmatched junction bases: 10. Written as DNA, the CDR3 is TGTGCCAGCAGTATATACCGGGACAGGGGATCCGAGCAGTACTTC. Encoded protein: CASSIYRDRGSEQYF.

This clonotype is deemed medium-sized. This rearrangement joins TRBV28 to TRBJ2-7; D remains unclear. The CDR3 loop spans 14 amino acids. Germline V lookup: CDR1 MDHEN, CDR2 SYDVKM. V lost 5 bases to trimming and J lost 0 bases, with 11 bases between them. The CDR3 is CASSPSSYSYEQYF. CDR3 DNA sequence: TGTGCCAGCAGTCCTTCTTCGTACTCCTACGAGCAGTACTTC.

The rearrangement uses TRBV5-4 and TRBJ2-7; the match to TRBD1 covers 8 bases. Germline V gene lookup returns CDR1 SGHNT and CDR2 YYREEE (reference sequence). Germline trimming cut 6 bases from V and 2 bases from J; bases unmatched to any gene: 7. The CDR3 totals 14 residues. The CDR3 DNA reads TGTGCCAGCATGTCTCGGGACAGGCCCTACGAGCAGTACTTC. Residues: CASMSRDRPYEQYF.

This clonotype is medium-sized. The CDR3 loop reads CASSLGTGVQPQHF. The DNA of the CDR3 is TGTGCCAGCAGTTTGGGGACAGGGGTGCAGCCCCAGCATTTT. The genes are TRBV28 and TRBJ1-5; 10 bases line up with TRBD1. Germline V gene lookup returns CDR1 MDHEN and CDR2 SYDVKM. Unmatched junction bases numbered 3, after V lost 3 bases and J lost 7 bases. The CDR3 totals 14 residues.

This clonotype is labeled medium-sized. CDR3 sequence (DNA): TGTGCCAGCAGCCAAGATCCAGCGGGAGGTTGGGGTGGATCCTACGAGCAGTACTTC. Translated, it gives CASSQDPAGGWGGSYEQYF. The J gene is TRBJ2-7, the V gene TRBV3-1; TRBD2 agrees at 9 bases. Germline trimming cut 0 bases from V and 1 base from J; bases unmatched to any gene: 13. The CDR3 spans 19 residues. CDR1 and CDR2 from the germline V gene are LGHDT and YNNKEL (reference sequence).

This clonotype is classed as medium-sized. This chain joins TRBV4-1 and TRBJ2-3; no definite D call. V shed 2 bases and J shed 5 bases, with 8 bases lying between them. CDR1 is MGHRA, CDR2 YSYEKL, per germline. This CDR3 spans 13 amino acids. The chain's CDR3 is CASSQLGLDTQYF. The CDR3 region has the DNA TGCGCCAGCAGCCAACTAGGGTTAGATACGCAGTATTTT.

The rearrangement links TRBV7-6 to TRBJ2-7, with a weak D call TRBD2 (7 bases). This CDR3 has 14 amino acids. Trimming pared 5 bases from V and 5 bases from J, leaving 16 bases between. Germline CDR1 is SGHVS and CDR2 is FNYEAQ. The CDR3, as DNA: TGTGCCAGCAGCACTCGAGGCGGGGGCCACGAGCAGTACTTC. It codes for CASSTRGGGHEQYF.

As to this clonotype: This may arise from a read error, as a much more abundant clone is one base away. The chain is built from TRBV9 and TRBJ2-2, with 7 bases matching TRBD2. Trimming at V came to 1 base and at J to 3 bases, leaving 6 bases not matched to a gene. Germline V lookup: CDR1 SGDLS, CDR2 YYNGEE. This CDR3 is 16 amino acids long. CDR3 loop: CASSVRLAHDTGELFF. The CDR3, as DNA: TGTGCCAGCAGCGTACGACTAGCTCACGACACCGGGGAGCTGTTTTTT. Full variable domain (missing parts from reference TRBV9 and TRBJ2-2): DSGVTQTPKHLITATGQRVTLRCSPRSGDLSVYWYQQSLDQGLQFLIQYYNGEERAKGNILERFSAQQFPDLHSELNLSSLELGDSALYFCASSVRLAHDTGELFFGEGSRLTVL.

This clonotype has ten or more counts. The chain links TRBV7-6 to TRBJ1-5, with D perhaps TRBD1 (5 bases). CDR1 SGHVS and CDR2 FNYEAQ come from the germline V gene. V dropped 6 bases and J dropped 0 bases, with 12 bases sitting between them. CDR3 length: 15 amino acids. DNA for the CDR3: TGTGCCAGCAGAGAGGGGCCGTATAGCAATCAGCCCCAGCATTTT. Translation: CASREGPYSNQPQHF.

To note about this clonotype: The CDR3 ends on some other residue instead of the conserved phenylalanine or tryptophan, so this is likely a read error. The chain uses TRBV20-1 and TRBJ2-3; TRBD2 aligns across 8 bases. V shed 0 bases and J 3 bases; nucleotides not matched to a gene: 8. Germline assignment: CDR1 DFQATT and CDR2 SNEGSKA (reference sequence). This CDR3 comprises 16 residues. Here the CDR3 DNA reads TGCAGTGCTAGAGAGAAAATAGCGGGAAGGACAGATACGCAGTATCTT. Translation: CSAREKIAGRTDTQYL.

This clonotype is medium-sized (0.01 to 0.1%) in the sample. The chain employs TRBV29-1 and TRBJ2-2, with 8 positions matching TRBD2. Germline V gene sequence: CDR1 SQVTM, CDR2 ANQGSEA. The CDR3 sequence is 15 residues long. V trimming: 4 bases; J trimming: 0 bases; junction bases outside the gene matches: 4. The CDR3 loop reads CSVVLAGTNTGELFF. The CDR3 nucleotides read TGCAGCGTTGTCTTAGCGGGAACGAACACCGGGGAGCTGTTTTTT.

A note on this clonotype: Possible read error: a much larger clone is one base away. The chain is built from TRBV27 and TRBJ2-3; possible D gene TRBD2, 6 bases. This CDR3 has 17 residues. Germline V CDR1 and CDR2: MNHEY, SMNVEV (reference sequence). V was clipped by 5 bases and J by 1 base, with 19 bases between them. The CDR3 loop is CASSPSDGGAGTDTQYF. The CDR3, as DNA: TGTGCCAGCAGTCCGAGCGACGGGGGTGCTGGCACAGATACGCAGTATTTT.